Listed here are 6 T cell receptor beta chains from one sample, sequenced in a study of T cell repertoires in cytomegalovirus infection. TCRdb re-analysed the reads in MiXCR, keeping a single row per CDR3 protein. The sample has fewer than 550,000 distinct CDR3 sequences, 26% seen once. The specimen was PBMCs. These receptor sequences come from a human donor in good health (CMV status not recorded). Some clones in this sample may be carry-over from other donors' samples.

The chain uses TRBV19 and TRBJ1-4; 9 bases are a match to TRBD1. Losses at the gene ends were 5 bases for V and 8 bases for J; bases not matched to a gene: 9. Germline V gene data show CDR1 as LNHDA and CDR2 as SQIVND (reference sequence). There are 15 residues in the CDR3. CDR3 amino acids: CASSPDRGRREKLFF. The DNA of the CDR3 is TGTGCCAGTAGTCCGGACAGGGGAAGGAGGGAAAAACTGTTTTTT. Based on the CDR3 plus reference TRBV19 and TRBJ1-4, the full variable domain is DGGITQSPKYLFRKEGQNVTLSCEQNLNHDAMYWYRQDPGQGLRLIYYSQIVNDFQKGDIAEGYSVSREKKESFPLTVTSAQKNPTAFYLCASSPDRGRREKLFFGSGTQLSVL.

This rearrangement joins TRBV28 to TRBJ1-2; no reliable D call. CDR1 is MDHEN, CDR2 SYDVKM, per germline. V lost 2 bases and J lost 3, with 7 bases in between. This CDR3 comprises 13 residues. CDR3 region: CASSLGQHYGYTF. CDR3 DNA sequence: TGTGCCAGCAGTTTAGGTCAACACTATGGCTACACCTTC.

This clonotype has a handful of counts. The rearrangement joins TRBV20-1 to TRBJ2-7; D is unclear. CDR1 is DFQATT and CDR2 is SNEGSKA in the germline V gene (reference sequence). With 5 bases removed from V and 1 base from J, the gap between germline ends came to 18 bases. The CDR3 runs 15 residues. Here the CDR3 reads CSARGPSLYSYEQYF. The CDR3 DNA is TGCAGTGCTCGAGGACCCAGCTTATATTCCTACGAGCAGTACTTC.

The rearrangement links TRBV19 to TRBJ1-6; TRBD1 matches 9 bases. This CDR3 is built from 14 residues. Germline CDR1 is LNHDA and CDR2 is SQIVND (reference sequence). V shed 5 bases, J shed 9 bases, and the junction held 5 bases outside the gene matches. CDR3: CASSGGQGPSPLHF. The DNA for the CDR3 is TGTGCCAGTAGTGGGGGACAGGGTCCTTCACCCCTCCACTTT.

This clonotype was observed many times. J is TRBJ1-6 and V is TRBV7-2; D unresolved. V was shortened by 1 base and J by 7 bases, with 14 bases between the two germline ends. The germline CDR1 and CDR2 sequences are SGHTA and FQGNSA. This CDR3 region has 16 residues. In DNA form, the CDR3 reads TGTGCCAGCAGCTTAGGGACCCGGATATGGAATTCACCCCTCCACTTT. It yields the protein CASSLGTRIWNSPLHF.

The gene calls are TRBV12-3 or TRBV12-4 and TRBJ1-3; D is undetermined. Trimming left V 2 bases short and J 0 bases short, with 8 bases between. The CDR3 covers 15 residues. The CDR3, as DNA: TGTGCCAGCAGTTTAACCCCAGTCTCTGGAAACACCATATATTTT. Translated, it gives CASSLTPVSGNTIYF.